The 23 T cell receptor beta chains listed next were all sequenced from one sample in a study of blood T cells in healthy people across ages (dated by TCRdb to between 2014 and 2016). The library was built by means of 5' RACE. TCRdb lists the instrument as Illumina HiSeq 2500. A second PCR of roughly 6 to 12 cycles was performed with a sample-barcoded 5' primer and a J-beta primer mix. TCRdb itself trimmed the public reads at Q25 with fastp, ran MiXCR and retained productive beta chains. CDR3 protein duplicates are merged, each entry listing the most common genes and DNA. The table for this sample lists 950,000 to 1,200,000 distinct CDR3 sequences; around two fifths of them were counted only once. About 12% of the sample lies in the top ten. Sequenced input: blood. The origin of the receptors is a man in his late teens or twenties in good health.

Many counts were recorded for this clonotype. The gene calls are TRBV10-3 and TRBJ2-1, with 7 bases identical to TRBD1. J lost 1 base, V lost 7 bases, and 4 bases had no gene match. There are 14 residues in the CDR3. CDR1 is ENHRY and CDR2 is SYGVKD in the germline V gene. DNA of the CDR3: TGTGCCATCACAGGGGGACAGTCCTACAATGAGCAGTTCTTC. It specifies CAITGGQSYNEQFF.

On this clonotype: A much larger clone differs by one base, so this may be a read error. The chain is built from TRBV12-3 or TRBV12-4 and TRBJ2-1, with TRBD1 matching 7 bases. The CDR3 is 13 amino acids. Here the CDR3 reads CASSPGTANVQFF. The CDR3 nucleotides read TGTGCCAGCAGTCCTGGGACAGCTAATGTGCAGTTCTTC.

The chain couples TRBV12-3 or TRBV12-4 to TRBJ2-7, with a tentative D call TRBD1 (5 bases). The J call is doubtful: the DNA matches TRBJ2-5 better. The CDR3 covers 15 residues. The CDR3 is CASSYSGLIKETQYF. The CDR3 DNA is TGTGCCAGCAGTTATTCAGGGTTGATAAAAGAGACCCAGTACTTC.

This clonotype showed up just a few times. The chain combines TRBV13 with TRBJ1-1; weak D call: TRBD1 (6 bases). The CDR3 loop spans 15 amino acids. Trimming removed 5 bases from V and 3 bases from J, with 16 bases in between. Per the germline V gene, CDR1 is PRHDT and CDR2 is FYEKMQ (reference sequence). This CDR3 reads CASSTRRGGYTEAFF. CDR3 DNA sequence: TGTGCCAGCAGCACCCGTCGAGGGGGGTACACTGAAGCTTTCTTT.

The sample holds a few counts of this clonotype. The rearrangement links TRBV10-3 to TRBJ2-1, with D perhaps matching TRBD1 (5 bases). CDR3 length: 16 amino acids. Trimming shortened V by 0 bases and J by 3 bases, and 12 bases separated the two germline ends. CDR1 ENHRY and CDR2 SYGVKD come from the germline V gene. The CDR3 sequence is CAISESQGPIYNEQFF. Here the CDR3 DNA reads TGTGCCATCAGTGAGTCGCAGGGTCCTATCTACAATGAGCAGTTCTTC.

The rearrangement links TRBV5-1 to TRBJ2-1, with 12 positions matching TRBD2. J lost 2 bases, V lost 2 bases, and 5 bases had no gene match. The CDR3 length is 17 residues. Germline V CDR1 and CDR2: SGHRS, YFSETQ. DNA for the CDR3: TGCGCCAGCAGCTTTTATAGACTAGCGGGGGCCTACAATGAGCAGTTCTTC. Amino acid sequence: CASSFYRLAGAYNEQFF.

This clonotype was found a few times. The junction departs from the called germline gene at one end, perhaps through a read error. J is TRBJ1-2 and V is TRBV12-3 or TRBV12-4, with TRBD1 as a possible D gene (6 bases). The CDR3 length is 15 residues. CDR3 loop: CASSLATGAHYGHTF. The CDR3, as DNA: TGTGCCAGCAGTCTGGCGACAGGCGCTCACTATGGCCACACCTTC.

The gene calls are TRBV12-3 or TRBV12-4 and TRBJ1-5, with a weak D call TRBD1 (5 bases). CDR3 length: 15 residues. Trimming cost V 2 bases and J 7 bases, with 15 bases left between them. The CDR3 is CASSLSPRAQQPQHF. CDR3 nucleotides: TGTGCCAGCAGTTTAAGCCCCAGGGCGCAACAGCCCCAGCATTTT.

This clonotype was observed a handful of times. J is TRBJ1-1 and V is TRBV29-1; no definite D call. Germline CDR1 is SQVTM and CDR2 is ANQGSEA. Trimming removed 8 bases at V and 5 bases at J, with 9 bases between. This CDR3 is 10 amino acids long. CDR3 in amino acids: CSSSGTEAFF. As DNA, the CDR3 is TGCAGCTCTAGTGGGACTGAAGCTTTCTTT.

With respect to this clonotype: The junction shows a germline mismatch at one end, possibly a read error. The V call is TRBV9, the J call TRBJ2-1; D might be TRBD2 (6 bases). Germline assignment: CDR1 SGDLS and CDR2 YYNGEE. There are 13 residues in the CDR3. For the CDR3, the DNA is TGTACCAGCAACGGGGGAGGTTACAATGAGCAGTTCTTC. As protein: CTSNGGGYNEQFF.

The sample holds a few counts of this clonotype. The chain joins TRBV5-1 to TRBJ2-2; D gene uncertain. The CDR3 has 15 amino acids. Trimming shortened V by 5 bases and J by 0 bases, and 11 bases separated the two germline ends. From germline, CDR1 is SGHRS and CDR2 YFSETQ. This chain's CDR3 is CASRPYTTNTGELFF. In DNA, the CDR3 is TGCGCCAGCAGGCCCTACACCACGAACACCGGGGAGCTGTTTTTT.

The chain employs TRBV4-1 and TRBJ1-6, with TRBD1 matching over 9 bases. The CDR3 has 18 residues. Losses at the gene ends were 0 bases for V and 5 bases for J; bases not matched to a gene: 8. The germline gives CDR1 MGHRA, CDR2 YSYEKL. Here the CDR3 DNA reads TGCGCCAGCAGCCAAGATATTGGGGGACAGGGTAATAATTCACCCCTCCACTTT. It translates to CASSQDIGGQGNNSPLHF.

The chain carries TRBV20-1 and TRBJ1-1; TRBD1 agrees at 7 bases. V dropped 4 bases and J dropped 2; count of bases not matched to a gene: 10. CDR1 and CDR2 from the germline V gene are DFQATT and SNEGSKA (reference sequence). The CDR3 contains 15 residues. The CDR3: CSATLPRDSNTEAFF. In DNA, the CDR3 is TGCAGTGCTACATTACCCCGGGACAGTAACACTGAAGCTTTCTTT.

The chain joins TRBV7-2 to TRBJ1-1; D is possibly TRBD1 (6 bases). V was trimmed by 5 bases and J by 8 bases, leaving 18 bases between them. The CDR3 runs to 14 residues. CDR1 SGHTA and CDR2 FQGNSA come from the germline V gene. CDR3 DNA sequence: TGTGCCAGCAGCCCACAGTGGGGGGCGCCGGAAGCTTTCTTT. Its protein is CASSPQWGAPEAFF.

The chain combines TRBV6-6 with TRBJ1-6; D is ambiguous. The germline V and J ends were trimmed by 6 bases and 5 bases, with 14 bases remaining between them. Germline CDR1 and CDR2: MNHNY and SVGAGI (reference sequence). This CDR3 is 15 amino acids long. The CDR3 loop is CASSPERLDNSPLHF. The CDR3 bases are TGTGCCAGCAGCCCCGAAAGGCTAGATAATTCACCCCTCCACTTT.

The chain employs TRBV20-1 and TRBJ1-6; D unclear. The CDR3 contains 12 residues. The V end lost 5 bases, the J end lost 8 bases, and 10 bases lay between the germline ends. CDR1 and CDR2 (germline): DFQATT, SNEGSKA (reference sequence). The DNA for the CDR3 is TGCAGTGCTTCCCAGACACATTCACCCCTCCACTTT. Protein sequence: CSASQTHSPLHF.

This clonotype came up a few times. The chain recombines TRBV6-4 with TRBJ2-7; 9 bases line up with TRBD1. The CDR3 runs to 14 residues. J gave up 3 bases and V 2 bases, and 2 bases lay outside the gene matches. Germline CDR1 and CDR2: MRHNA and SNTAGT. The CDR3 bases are TGTGCCAGCAGTGACCTGACAGGGGGCTACGAGCAGTACTTC. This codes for CASSDLTGGYEQYF.

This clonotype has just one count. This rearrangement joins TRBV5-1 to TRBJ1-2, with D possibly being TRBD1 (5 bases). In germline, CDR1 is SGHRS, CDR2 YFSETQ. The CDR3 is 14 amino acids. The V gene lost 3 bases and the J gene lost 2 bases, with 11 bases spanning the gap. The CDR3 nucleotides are TGCGCCAGCAGCTGGGGACGAGGGAACTATGGCTACACCTTC. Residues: CASSWGRGNYGYTF.

CDR3: CASSLAVSGLNTDTQYF. For the CDR3, the DNA is TGTGCCAGCAGTTTAGCGGTCTCGGGACTTAACACAGATACGCAGTATTTT. The chain is built from TRBV12-3 or TRBV12-4 and TRBJ2-3; a possible D gene is TRBD2 (6 bases). The CDR3 loop spans 17 amino acids. V lost 0 bases to trimming and J lost 2 bases, with 15 bases between them.

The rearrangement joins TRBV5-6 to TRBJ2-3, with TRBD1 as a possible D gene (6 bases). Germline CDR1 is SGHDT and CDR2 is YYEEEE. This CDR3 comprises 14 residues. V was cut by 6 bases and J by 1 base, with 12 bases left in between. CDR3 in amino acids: CASNEAGGTDTQYF. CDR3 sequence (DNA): TGTGCCAGCAACGAAGCAGGGGGCACAGATACGCAGTATTTT.

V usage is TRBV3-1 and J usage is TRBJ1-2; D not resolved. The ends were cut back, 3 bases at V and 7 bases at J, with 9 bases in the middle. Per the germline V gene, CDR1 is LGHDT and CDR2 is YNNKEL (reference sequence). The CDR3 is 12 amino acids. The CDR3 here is CASSHSPVGYTF. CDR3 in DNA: TGTGCCAGCAGCCATAGCCCCGTTGGCTACACCTTC.

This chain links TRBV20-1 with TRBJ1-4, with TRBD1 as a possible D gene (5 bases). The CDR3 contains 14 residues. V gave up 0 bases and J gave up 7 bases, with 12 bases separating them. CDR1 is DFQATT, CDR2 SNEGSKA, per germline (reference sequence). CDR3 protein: CSAREGVGGEKLFF. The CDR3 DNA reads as TGCAGTGCTAGAGAGGGGGTAGGCGGTGAAAAACTGTTTTTT.

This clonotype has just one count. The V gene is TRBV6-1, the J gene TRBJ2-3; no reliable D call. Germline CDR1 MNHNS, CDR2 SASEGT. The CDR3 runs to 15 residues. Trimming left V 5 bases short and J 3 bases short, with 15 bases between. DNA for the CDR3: TGTGCCAGCAGTAGTACGGTACCGATGACAGATACGCAGTATTTT. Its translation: CASSSTVPMTDTQYF.